Reported below is one T cell receptor beta chain. Its specificity is not known. The sample is drawn from a study of graft-versus-host responses after intestinal transplantation. Study overall: Each transplant was multivisceral, liver-intestinal, or isolated intestinal. Every transplant recipient was induced with anti-thymocyte globulin, then maintained on tacrolimus and steroids for about three years.

Overall study findings and caveats: Some patients had graft-donor T cell macrochimerism, and their allografts showed high graft-versus-host to host-versus-graft clonal ratios. GvH clones surfaced in recipient marrow, some emerging earlier in ileum or blood.

Assay: immunoSEQ multiplex PCR; the TCRdb copy retains only in-frame clones and omits some. The sample yields some 120,000 clones, about 92% seen once. Sequenced material: unstimulated CD8+ T cells sorted from spleen or lymph node cells, taken before transplant. This TCR came from a human donor who was the organ donor for an intestinal transplant.

The CDR3 region is CASSPGQHYGYTF. In nucleotides, the CDR3 is TGTGCCAGCAGCCCGGGACAGCACTATGGCTACACCTTC. V usage is TRBV7-9 and J usage is TRBJ1-2; 7 bases are shared with TRBD1. Germline CDR1 SEHNR, CDR2 FQNEAQ (reference sequence). V was clipped by 5 bases and J by 3 bases; unmatched bases: 3. This CDR3 region has 13 residues.